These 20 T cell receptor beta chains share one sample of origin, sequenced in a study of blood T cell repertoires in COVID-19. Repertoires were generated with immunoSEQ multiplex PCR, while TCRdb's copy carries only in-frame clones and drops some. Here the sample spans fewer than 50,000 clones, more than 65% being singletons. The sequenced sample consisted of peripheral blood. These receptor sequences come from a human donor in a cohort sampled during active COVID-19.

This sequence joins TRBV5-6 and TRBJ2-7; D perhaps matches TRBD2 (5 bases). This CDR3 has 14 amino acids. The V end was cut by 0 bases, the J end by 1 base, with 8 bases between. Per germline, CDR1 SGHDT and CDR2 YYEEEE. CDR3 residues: CASSLDWTSYEQYF. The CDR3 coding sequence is TGTGCCAGCAGCTTGGATTGGACTTCCTACGAGCAGTACTTC.

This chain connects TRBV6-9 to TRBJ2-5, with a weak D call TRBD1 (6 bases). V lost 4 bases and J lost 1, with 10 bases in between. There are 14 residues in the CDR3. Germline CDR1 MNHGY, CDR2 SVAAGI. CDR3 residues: CASSSGQLQETQYF. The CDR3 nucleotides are TGTGCCAGCAGTTCTGGACAGCTCCAAGAGACCCAGTACTTC.

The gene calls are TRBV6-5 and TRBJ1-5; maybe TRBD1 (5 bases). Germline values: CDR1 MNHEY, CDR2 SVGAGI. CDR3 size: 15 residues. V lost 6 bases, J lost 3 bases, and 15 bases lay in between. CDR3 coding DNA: TGTGCCAGCAGCAGGGATTATTCTTTCAATCAGCCCCAGCATTTT. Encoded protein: CASSRDYSFNQPQHF.

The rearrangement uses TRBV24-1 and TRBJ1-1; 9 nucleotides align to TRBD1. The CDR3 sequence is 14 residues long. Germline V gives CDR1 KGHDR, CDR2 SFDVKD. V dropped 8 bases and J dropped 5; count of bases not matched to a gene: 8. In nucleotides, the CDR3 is TGTGCCACCACCCAGGGACAGGGAGGGACTGAAGCTTTCTTT. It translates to CATTQGQGGTEAFF.

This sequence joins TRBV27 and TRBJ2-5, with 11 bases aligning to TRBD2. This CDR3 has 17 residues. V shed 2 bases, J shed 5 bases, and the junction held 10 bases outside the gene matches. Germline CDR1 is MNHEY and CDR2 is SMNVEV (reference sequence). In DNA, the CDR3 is TGTGCCAGCAGTTTAATCACTAGCGGGAGTTTAGGGGAGACCCAGTACTTC. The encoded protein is CASSLITSGSLGETQYF.

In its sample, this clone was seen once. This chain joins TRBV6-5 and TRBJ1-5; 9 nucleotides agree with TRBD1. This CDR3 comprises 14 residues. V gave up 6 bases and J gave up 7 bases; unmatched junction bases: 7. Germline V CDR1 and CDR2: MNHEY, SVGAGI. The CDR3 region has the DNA TGTGCCAGCAGGGTTACAGGGGGCAGACAGCCCCAGCATTTT. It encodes CASRVTGGRQPQHF.

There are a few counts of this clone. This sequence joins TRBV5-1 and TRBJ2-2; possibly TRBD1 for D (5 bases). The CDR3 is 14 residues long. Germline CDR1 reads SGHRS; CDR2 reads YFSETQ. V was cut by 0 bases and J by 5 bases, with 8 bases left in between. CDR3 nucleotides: TGCGCCAGCAGCTTGGGGGGCCGGACCGGGGAGCTGTTTTTT. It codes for CASSLGGRTGELFF.

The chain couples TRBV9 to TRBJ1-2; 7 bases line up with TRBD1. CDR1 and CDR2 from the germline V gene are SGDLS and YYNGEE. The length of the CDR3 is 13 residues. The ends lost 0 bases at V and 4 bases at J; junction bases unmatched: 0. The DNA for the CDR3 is TGTGCCAGCAGCGTAGCAGGGGGCTATGGCTACACCTTC. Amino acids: CASSVAGGYGYTF.

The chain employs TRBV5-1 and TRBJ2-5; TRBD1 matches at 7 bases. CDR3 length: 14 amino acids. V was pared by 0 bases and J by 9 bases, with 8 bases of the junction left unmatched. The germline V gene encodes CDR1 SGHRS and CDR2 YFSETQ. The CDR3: CASSLAATTGAQYF. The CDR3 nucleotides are TGCGCCAGCAGCTTGGCGGCCACCACAGGGGCCCAGTACTTC.

CDR3 sequence: CASSIDLTAYEQYF. CDR3 sequence (DNA): TGTGCCAGTAGTATAGATCTAACAGCCTACGAGCAGTACTTC. The chain uses TRBV19 and TRBJ2-7; D is ambiguous. The length of the CDR3 is 14 residues. Trimming removed 0 bases at V and 2 bases at J, with 8 bases between. In germline, CDR1 is LNHDA, CDR2 SQIVND (reference sequence).

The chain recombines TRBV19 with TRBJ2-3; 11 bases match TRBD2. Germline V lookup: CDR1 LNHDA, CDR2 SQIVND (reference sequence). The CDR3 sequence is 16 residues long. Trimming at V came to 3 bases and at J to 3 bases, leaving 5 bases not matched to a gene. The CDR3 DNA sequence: TGTGCCAGTAGTATGGGGACTAGCGGAAGGACAGATACGCAGTATTTT. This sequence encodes CASSMGTSGRTDTQYF.

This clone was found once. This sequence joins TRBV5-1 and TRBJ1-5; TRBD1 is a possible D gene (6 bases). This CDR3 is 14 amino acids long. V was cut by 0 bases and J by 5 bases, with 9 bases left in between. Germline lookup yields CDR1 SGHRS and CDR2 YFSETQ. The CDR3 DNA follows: TGCGCCAGCAGCTTGGGGACAGAGGATCAGCCCCAGCATTTT. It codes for CASSLGTEDQPQHF. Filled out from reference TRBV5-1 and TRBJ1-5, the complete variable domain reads KAGVTQTPRYLIKTRGQQVTLSCSPISGHRSVSWYQQTPGQGLQFLFEYFSETQRNKGNFPGRFSGRQFSNSRSEMNVSTLELGDSALYLCASSLGTEDQPQHFGDGTRLSIL.

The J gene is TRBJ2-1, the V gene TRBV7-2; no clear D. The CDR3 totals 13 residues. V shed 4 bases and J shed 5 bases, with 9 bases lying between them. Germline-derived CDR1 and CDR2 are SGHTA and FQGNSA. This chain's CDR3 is CASSYPVDNEQFF. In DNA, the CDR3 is TGTGCCAGCAGCTACCCAGTTGACAATGAGCAGTTCTTC.

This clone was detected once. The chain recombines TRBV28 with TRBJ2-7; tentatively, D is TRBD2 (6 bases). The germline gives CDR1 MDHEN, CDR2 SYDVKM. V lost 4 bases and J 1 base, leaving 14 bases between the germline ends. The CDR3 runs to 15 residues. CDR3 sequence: CASSSGGTLSYEQYF. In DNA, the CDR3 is TGTGCCAGCAGTTCGGGCGGGACCCTATCCTACGAGCAGTACTTC. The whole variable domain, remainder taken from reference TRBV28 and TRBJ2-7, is DVKVTQSSRYLVKRTGEKVFLECVQDMDHENMFWYRQDPGLGLRLIYFSYDVKMKEKGDIPEGYSVSREKKERFSLILESASTNQTSMYLCASSSGGTLSYEQYFGPGTRLTVT.

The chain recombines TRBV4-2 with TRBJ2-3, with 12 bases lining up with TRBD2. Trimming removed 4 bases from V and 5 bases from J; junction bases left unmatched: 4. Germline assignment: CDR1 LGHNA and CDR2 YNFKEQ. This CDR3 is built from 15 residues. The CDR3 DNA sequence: TGTGCCAGCAGCCGGACTAGCGGGAATGTAGATACGCAGTATTTT. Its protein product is CASSRTSGNVDTQYF.

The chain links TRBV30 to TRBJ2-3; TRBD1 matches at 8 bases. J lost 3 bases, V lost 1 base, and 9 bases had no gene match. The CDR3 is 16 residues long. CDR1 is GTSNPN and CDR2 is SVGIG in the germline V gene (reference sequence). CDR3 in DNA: TGTGCCTGGAGTGGAGGCACAGGGGGTTCTACAGATACGCAGTATTTT. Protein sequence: CAWSGGTGGSTDTQYF.

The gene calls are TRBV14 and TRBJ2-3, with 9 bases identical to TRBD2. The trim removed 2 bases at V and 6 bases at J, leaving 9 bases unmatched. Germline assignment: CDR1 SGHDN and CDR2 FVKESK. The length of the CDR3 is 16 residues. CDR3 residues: CASSQLGLAIQDTQYF. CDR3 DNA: TGTGCCAGCAGCCAATTGGGACTAGCTATTCAGGATACGCAGTATTTT.

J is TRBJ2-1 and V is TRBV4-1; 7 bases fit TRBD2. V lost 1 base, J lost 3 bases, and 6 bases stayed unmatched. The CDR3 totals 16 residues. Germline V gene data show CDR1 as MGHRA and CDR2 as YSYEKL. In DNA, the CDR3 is TGCGCCAGCAGCCAAGTACGACTAGCTGTCTACAATGAGCAGTTCTTC. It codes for CASSQVRLAVYNEQFF.

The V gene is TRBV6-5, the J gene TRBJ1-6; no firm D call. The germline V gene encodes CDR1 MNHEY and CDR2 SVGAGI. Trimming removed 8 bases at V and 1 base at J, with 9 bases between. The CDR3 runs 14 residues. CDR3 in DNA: TGTGCCAGCCAAGGGAGGTCCTATAATTCACCCCTCCACTTT. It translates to CASQGRSYNSPLHF.

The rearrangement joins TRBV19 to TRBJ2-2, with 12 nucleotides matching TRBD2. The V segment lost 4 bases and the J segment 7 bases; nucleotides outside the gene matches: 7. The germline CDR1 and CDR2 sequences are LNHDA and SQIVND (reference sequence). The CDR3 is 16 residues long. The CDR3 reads CASSRLAGERGGELFF. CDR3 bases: TGTGCCAGTAGTAGACTAGCGGGAGAGAGGGGCGGGGAGCTGTTTTTT.